A single T cell receptor beta chain is shown here with its context. This sample is part of a study of blood T cell repertoires in COVID-19. Study summary: Samples taken during acute and convalescent COVID-19 were collected in the United States, Italy and Spain. T cells, B-cell-depleted T cells, or PBMCs provided the cDNA or gDNA that served as material.

Generated by immunoSEQ multiplex PCR, the TCRdb table keeps only in-frame clones and is missing some. This table holds some 270,000 clones, around nine tenths found once. The CDR3 consists of 15 residues. Trimming cost V 3 bases and J 6 bases, with 15 bases left between them. CDR1 and CDR2 from the germline V gene are WNHNN and SYGVQD (reference sequence). The chain joins TRBV10-1 to TRBJ2-1; no clear D. The sample was peripheral blood. This receptor was taken from a man aged 25-45 years with acute or convalescent COVID-19. CDR3 DNA: TGCGCCAGCAGTGAAGTGGTTAGCAAGGTCAATGAGCAGTTCTTC. It is translated as CASSEVVSKVNEQFF.